Sequencing of this T cell receptor beta chain was carried out in a study of cytomegalovirus exposure and HLA in healthy donors. General study results and limits: Reported performance of the classifier showed diagnosis of cytomegalovirus status with high specificity and sensitivity.

The PCR was carried out with 60 Vbeta primers and 13 Jbeta primers. Sequencing used immunoSEQ multiplex PCR; TCRdb keeps in-frame clones, though not all of them. Of roughly 200,000 clones in the sample, roughly 12% are singletons; the top ten hold 7.8%. Of note for this clone: Its antigen remains unidentified.

The length of the CDR3 is 13 residues. The junction had 7 bases not matched to a gene; V was cut back by 8 bases and J by 4 bases. The germline gives CDR1 SNHLY, CDR2 FYNNEI. The specimen sequenced was PBMCs. The chain combines TRBV2 with TRBJ2-7, with TRBD1 matching 8 bases. This TCR was sampled from a man aged 50-59 years in good health and CMV-seropositive. The CDR3 spells CASQGRGLYEQYF. For the CDR3, the DNA is TGTGCCAGCCAGGGCAGGGGGCTGTACGAGCAGTACTTC.